The 18 T cell receptor beta chains below were found in one sample sequenced in a study of cytomegalovirus exposure and HLA in healthy donors. With 60 Vbeta and 13 Jbeta primers, the PCR was carried out. Method: immunoSEQ multiplex PCR; TCRdb's copy keeps in-frame clones and lacks some. The table lists roughly 81,000 clones, under 80% of them singletons. The sequencing input was PBMCs. The origin of the receptors is a boy aged 5-17 years in good health and CMV-seronegative.

The rearrangement uses TRBV4-3 and TRBJ2-3, with D perhaps matching TRBD1 (5 bases). Germline CDR1 reads LGHNA; CDR2 reads YSLEER. This CDR3 spans 14 amino acids. Trimming left V 0 bases short and J 2 bases short, with 6 bases between. This chain's CDR3 is CASSQDRVTDTQYF. As DNA, the CDR3 is TGCGCCAGCAGCCAAGACAGGGTCACAGATACGCAGTATTTT.

In this sample, this clone turned up once. The chain couples TRBV6-5 to TRBJ1-2, with 8 bases fitting TRBD1. The CDR3 extends over 14 amino acids. J lost 3 bases, V lost 4 bases, and 4 bases had no gene match. Per the germline V gene, CDR1 is MNHEY and CDR2 is SVGAGI. The CDR3 DNA reads TGTGCCAGCAGTTCAGGGGGCACGGACTATGGCTACACCTTC. It specifies CASSSGGTDYGYTF.

This chain links TRBV11-2 with TRBJ2-1, with a weak D call TRBD2 (5 bases). Germline loops: CDR1 SGHAT, CDR2 FQNNGV. CDR3 length: 15 residues. The germline V and J ends were trimmed by 3 bases and 4 bases, with 13 bases remaining between them. This CDR3 is CASSFSSGIYNEQFF. CDR3 nucleotide sequence: TGTGCCAGCAGCTTCTCCAGCGGAATATACAATGAGCAGTTCTTC.

The V and J genes are TRBV6-4 and TRBJ1-6; tentative D call: TRBD1 (5 bases). This CDR3 contains 15 residues. V lost 0 bases and J lost 6, with 9 bases in between. Looked up from germline, CDR1 is MRHNA and CDR2 is SNTAGT. CDR3 sequence reads: CASSDSRGRNSPLHF. The CDR3 coding sequence is TGTGCCAGCAGTGACTCAAGGGGTCGTAATTCACCCCTCCACTTT.

The V gene is TRBV28, the J gene TRBJ1-5; no clear D gene. V gave up 7 bases and J gave up 6 bases, with 13 bases separating them. Looked up from germline, CDR1 is MDHEN and CDR2 is SYDVKM. The CDR3 is 13 amino acids. This CDR3 reads CASIVDTTQPQHF. As DNA, the CDR3 is TGTGCCAGCATTGTTGACACCACTCAGCCCCAGCATTTT.

The gene calls are TRBV4-1 and TRBJ2-2, with 8 bases fitting TRBD2. This CDR3 comprises 15 residues. Trimming at V came to 4 bases and at J to 8 bases, leaving 9 bases not matched to a gene. CDR1 is MGHRA and CDR2 is YSYEKL in the germline V gene. CDR3 nucleotides: TGCGCCAGCAGCCCTCACCGGGAGGGGTCTGGGGAGCTGTTTTTT. This sequence encodes CASSPHREGSGELFF.

The genes are TRBV27 and TRBJ2-3; 10 bases align to TRBD2. The CDR3 covers 14 residues. V lost 9 bases and J lost 2; bases outside the gene matches: 5. Per the germline V gene, CDR1 is MNHEY and CDR2 is SMNVEV (reference sequence). The CDR3 spells CASTAGGFTDTQYF. The DNA of the CDR3 is TGTGCCAGTACAGCGGGAGGGTTCACAGATACGCAGTATTTT.

CDR3 in DNA: TGCAGCGTTGCGCCTGGGACAGGGGTAGGACAGCCCCAGCATTTT. It codes for CSVAPGTGVGQPQHF. The J gene is TRBJ1-5, the V gene TRBV29-1; 10 nucleotides agree with TRBD1. The CDR3 is made up of 15 amino acids. Per the germline V gene, CDR1 is SQVTM and CDR2 is ANQGSEA. The V gene end was trimmed by 4 bases and the J gene end by 7 bases; junction bases not matched to a gene: 10.

The rearrangement uses TRBV9 and TRBJ2-1; 8 positions agree with TRBD2. The V and J ends lost 4 bases and 5 bases, in that order; junction bases with no gene match: 17. The CDR3 has 18 amino acids. CDR1 is SGDLS, CDR2 YYNGEE, per germline. The CDR3: CASSTPGLVALTHNEQFF. DNA of the CDR3: TGTGCCAGCAGCACTCCGGGACTAGTCGCATTAACTCACAATGAGCAGTTCTTC.

V is TRBV9 and J is TRBJ2-1; D is unresolved. Germline values: CDR1 SGDLS, CDR2 YYNGEE. V was trimmed by 3 bases and J by 5 bases, leaving 6 bases between them. CDR3 length: 12 amino acids. CDR3 DNA: TGTGCCAGCAGCGCGTACAACAATGAGCAGTTCTTC. Residues: CASSAYNNEQFF.

V gene TRBV6-5 combines with J gene TRBJ2-1; TRBD2 aligns across 7 bases. CDR3 length: 13 residues. Germline assignment: CDR1 MNHEY and CDR2 SVGAGI. Germline trimming cut 7 bases from V and 3 bases from J; bases unmatched to any gene: 3. In DNA, the CDR3 is TGTGCCAGCACGGGGGGAATCTACAATGAGCAGTTCTTC. This encodes CASTGGIYNEQFF.

This rearrangement joins TRBV28 to TRBJ1-1; D is unclear. The germline gives CDR1 MDHEN, CDR2 SYDVKM. The CDR3 covers 12 residues. The V end lost 11 bases, the J end lost 3 bases, and 13 bases lay between the germline ends. The CDR3 DNA reads TGTGCCTGCGGAGTTTTCGACACTGAAGCTTTCTTT. It specifies CACGVFDTEAFF. Full variable domain (rest looked up from reference TRBV28 and TRBJ1-1): DVKVTQSSRYLVKRTGEKVFLECVQDMDHENMFWYRQDPGLGLRLIYFSYDVKMKEKGDIPEGYSVSREKKERFSLILESASTNQTSMYLCACGVFDTEAFFGQGTRLTVV.

The chain combines TRBV18 with TRBJ2-1, with a weak D call TRBD2 (6 bases). The CDR3 covers 15 residues. Germline V gene sequence: CDR1 KGHSH, CDR2 LQKENI. With 6 bases removed from V and 7 bases from J, the gap between germline ends came to 19 bases. The CDR3 reads CASSPGVSEGNEQFF. DNA of the CDR3: TGTGCCAGCTCGCCTGGTGTCTCGGAGGGGAATGAGCAGTTCTTC.

Concerning this clone itself: This sample also contains other DNA sequences that code for the same CDR3. The rearrangement uses TRBV29-1 and TRBJ1-1, with D maybe TRBD1 (5 bases). Deletions cut 7 bases from V and 7 bases from J, with 10 bases between. Per germline, CDR1 SQVTM and CDR2 ANQGSEA. This CDR3 has 10 amino acids. The CDR3 DNA is TGCAGCGGAGGTGACAGTGAAGCTTTCTTT. Its protein product is CSGGDSEAFF.

J is TRBJ2-5 and V is TRBV29-1, with 7 bases identical to TRBD1. The tail of the sequence fits TRBJ2-7 better, so the J call may be wrong. CDR1 SQVTM and CDR2 ANQGSEA come from the germline V gene. The CDR3 is 11 amino acids. The CDR3 DNA is TGCAGCGACGGACAGGCCTACGAGCAGTACTTC. It yields the protein CSDGQAYEQYF.

This sequence joins TRBV6-1 and TRBJ1-5, with 7 bases identical to TRBD1. Germline V gene lookup returns CDR1 MNHNS and CDR2 SASEGT. The CDR3 extends over 14 amino acids. The J segment lost 6 bases and the V segment lost 1 base, leaving 3 bases of the junction unmatched. CDR3: CASSEGQGFQPQHF. The CDR3 DNA reads as TGTGCCAGCAGTGAAGGACAGGGTTTTCAGCCCCAGCATTTT.

With respect to this clone: At one boundary the junction diverges from the germline segment, which might be a read error. The V call is TRBV28, the J call TRBJ2-7; 10 bases agree with TRBD2. CDR3 length: 16 residues. Germline lookup yields CDR1 MDHEN and CDR2 SYDVKM. The CDR3 bases are TGTGCCAGCAGTCTATGGACTAGCGGTCCCTCGGGGGAGCAGTACTTC. It translates to CASSLWTSGPSGEQYF. Looking up the rest from reference TRBV28 and TRBJ2-7 gives the full variable domain: DVKVTQSSRYLVKRTGEKVFLECVQDMDHENMFWYRQDPGLGLRLIYFSYDVKMKEKGDIPEGYSVSREKKERFSLILESASTNQTSMYLCASSLWTSGPSGEQYFGPGTRLTVT.

The V and J genes are TRBV6-1 and TRBJ1-2; 7 bases are shared with TRBD1. Germline-derived CDR1 and CDR2 are MNHNS and SASEGT. V lost 6 bases, J lost 0 bases, and 7 bases stayed unmatched. The CDR3 runs 15 residues. The CDR3, as DNA: TGTGCCAGCAGAACCGGGACAGATACTAACTATGGCTACACCTTC. Translation gives CASRTGTDTNYGYTF.